This T cell receptor (beta chain) was captured in a study of blood T cell repertoires in COVID-19. The overall study: T cells, B-cell-depleted T cells, or PBMCs supplied cDNA or gDNA.

V gave up 6 bases and J gave up 5 bases; unmatched junction bases: 11. This CDR3 has 16 amino acids. Germline CDR1 reads KGHSH; CDR2 reads LQKENI. In the study's own analysis: Estimated nucleated cell counts came from reference gene primer amplification. Clones were read by immunoSEQ multiplex PCR, and TCRdb kept only the in-frame ones, dropping some. V, J and clone size reflect that table, while D and trimming were determined from the DNA. The sample includes around 440,000 clones, approximately 89% of them seen just once. This sequence was found in a woman in her forties or fifties with COVID-19, enrolled during active disease. The sample comprised peripheral blood. V and J are TRBV18 and TRBJ2-3; 10 bases agree with TRBD1. The CDR3 sequence is CASSFDGTGVGDTQYF. CDR3 nucleotides: TGTGCCAGCTCCTTCGACGGGACAGGGGTCGGAGATACGCAGTATTTT.